This T cell receptor (beta chain) stems from a study of T cell responses to AZD1222 COVID-19 vaccine (dated by TCRdb to the early 2020s). Regarding the complete study: Because spike-specific TCR depth and breadth did not differ between the two schedules, AZD1222 recipients who got a second dose at roughly 4 weeks were pooled with those who got a second dose at roughly 12 weeks. A total of about 230 trial participants underwent TCR sequencing, of whom 207 received two doses of AZD1222 and approximately 25 received two doses of the MenACWY control vaccine. Trial participants were enrolled into age subgroups of 18-55, 56-69 and 70-plus years, which contained roughly 140, 27 and 60 TCR-sequenced participants, respectively. Beyond this particular receptor, the publication reports: Conclusions about previously exposed vaccinees are limited, since just a handful of AZD1222 recipients were seropositive for SARS-CoV-2 at baseline. In the small 56-69-year group, the increase in depth fell short of significance, most likely because of low power. No day 14 peak-response samples were available, so repertoires were characterized only after the peak T cell response. The vaccine-associated CD4 TCRs covered the entire spike protein, and the dominant responses fell in regions 160-218 and 743-854. Participants were mostly white British, with more females than males. The authors suggested clonal diversity may have been underestimated. After two AZD1222 doses, spike-specific TCR breadth and depth were significantly higher than at day 0 and than in MenACWY recipients. Nearly half of unique spike-specific TCRs reportedly recognized epitopes outside regions mutated in the B.1.351 and B.1.1.7 variants.

This clone was picked up one time. The antigen it binds to is not known. No clone much larger than this one lies a single base away; base qualities are absent. V was cut back by 3 bases and J by 8 bases, leaving a gap of 14 bases between them. Taken from the germline V gene, the CDR1 and CDR2 loops are MDHEN and SYDVKM. The CDR3 runs 14 residues from the cysteine to the phenylalanine. CDR3 DNA is the only sequence kept; it has 42 bases, read in frame from the first base. The time point label corresponds to: baseline before first vaccination. Vaccinee samples came from UK trials COV001 and COV002, including a single-blind randomized controlled phase 2/3 trial of AZD1222 (ChAdOx1 nCoV-19) in healthy adults. For TCRbeta chain sequencing, PBMC samples from trial participants were taken at day 0 and at day 28 after the second dose. The CDR3 regions of human TCRbeta chains were analyzed by immunosequencing. In the paper's pipeline: TCRs in the repertoires were matched against a reference library of SARS-CoV-2-specific TCRs that had been generated with the MIRA antigen-specificity platform. Breadth was defined as the fraction of unique TCRs that were SARS-CoV-2-associated, and depth was defined as the fraction of total T cells that were SARS-CoV-2-associated. Using the MIRA data, each spike-specific TCR was assigned both to the spike region to which the TCR was reactive and to a CD4 or CD8 class. Log10-transformed breadth and depth values were compared by one-way ANOVA with Sidak's multiple comparisons tests. Entries here come from immuneACCESS through TCRdb and include only in-frame sequences with V and J called. Some clones fail to appear in such tables; in the studies checked, an unresolved V gene covers under half of the shortfall, and the cause of the remainder is unknown. V and J calls and clone size are those listed in that table; D and trimming were worked out from the DNA. The sample profile shows about 97,000 clones; roughly 89% of them were found once. Jointly, the top ten make up around 7% of the sample.

The V and J genes are TRBV28 and TRBJ2-1; a weak D assignment points to TRBD1 (6 bases agree). This TCR derives from an adult in good health. The material was peripheral blood, obtained on day 0 of AZD1222 vaccination. The CDR3 here reads CASSLGAPQDEQFF. The DNA sequence is TGTGCCAGCAGTTTGGGGGCCCCTCAAGATGAGCAGTTCTTC. Reference TRBV28 and TRBJ2-1 proteins supply the regions before and after the CDR3; the full variable domain is: DVKVTQSSRYLVKRTGEKVFLECVQDMDHENMFWYRQDPGLGLRLIYFSYDVKMKEKGDIPEGYSVSREKKERFSLILESASTNQTSMYLCASSLGAPQDEQFFGPGTRLTVL.